This record looks at one T cell receptor beta chain sequence and its context. Its antigen is not known. TCRdb re-called the reads through MiXCR, storing one row per CDR3 protein. This sample has 650,000 to 900,000 distinct CDR3 sequences, with roughly 33% found just once. CDR1 is SGHAT, CDR2 FQNNGV, per germline. Trimming removed 4 bases from V and 3 bases from J, with 14 bases in between. The CDR3 is made up of 15 amino acids. These data come from a study of T cell repertoires in cytomegalovirus infection. General observations from the study: The study identified carriers of CMV plus the relevant HLA from cumulative public TCR beta family frequency.

The TCR was taken from a human donor in good health (CMV status not recorded). Some clones in this sample may be carry-over from other donors' samples. The starting material was cultured CD8+ T cells from PBMCs, obtained from culture after CMV antigen stimulation. J is TRBJ2-3 and V is TRBV11-2, with D possibly TRBD2 on 6 matching bases. This CDR3 reads CASSSTLAATDTQYF. CDR3 in DNA: TGTGCCAGCAGCTCAACCTTAGCGGCTACAGATACGCAGTATTTT.